This T cell receptor (beta chain) is drawn from a study of graft-versus-host responses after intestinal transplantation. Study-level background: Recipients obtained multivisceral, liver-intestinal, or isolated intestinal transplants. Whole-study results and caveats: GvH clones appeared in recipient marrow, some first in ileum or blood.

Here immunoSEQ multiplex PCR was the method, and the copy in TCRdb shows in-frame clones only, minus some. The sample contains about 77,000 clones, around 92% of which appear only once. As to this clone: Antigen specificity is unknown.

Sequenced here: PBMCs, sampled 98 days after intestinal transplantation. The receptor's source is a human patient who received an intestinal transplant, so some T cells may come from the graft donor.

DNA for the CDR3: TGTGCCAGCCTGGGACAGGGGGCGGGAAACATTCAGTACTTC. Encoded protein: CASLGQGAGNIQYF. The chain couples TRBV2 to TRBJ2-4; 12 bases map to TRBD1. The CDR3 covers 14 residues. From germline, CDR1 is SNHLY and CDR2 FYNNEI. J was trimmed by 6 bases and V by 8 bases; bases with no gene match: 5.